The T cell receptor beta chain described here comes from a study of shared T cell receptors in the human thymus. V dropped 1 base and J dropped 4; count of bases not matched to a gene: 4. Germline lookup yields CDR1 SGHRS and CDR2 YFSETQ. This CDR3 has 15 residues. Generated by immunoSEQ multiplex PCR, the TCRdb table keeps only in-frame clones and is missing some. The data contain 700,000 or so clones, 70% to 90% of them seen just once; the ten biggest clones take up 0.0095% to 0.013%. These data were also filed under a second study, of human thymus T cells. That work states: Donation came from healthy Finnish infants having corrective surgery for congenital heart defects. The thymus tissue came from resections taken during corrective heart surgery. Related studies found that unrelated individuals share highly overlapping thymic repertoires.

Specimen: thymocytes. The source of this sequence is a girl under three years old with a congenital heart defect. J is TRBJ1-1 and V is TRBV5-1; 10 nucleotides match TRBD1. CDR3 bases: TGCGCCAGCAGCTTGTTGGGACAGGGGACCACTGAAGCTTTCTTT. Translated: CASSLLGQGTTEAFF.